This T cell receptor (beta chain) comes out of a study of cytomegalovirus exposure and HLA in healthy donors. V lost 3 bases to trimming and J lost 3 bases, with 12 bases between them. Germline CDR1 and CDR2: SGHTA and FQGNSA. This CDR3 has 14 residues. This PCR relied on a set of 60 Vbeta primers and 13 Jbeta primers. Assay: immunoSEQ multiplex PCR; the TCRdb copy retains only in-frame clones and omits some. Among roughly 150,000 clones, around 75% were seen once, and the ten largest hold around 11%. A remark on this clone: Its antigen is still unknown.

Regarding the study as a whole: For most subjects, TCR beta sequences were reported to predict HLA-A and HLA-B alleles with accuracy.

This clonotype was obtained from a man aged 18 to 30 in good health and CMV-seropositive. The source material was PBMCs. This chain joins TRBV7-2 and TRBJ2-7, with D possibly matching TRBD1 (5 bases). In DNA form, the CDR3 reads TGTGCCAGCAGCTTTACATGGGGCGGCTACGAGCAGTACTTC. Translation gives CASSFTWGGYEQYF.